One sample yielded the 10 T cell receptor beta chains listed below, sequenced in a study of regulatory T cells in long-lasting Graves disease. Assembly of TCR beta libraries relied on iRepertoire HTBI primers together with Arm-PCR of CDR3 regions. Each CDR3 protein is one row after TCRdb ran MiXCR on the multiplex PCR reads. The data contain 600,000 to 650,000 distinct CDR3 sequences, about 15% of them seen just once; the ten biggest clones take up roughly 18%. The time point is: newly diagnosed GD, antithyroid drugs for less than 3 months. TCR sequences were obtained from RNA taken from PBMCs. The same data also went into a second study, on T cells in Graves' hyperthyroidism and ophthalmopathy.

The specimen was peripheral blood mononuclear cells (PBMCs), collected at new diagnosis, from a patient treated with antithyroid drugs. The receptors stem from a woman in her twenties or thirties with Graves disease.

This clonotype has at least ten counts. V gene TRBV9 combines with J gene TRBJ1-2; perhaps TRBD1 as D (5 bases). This CDR3 has 13 amino acids. The V gene lost 4 bases and the J gene lost 2 bases, with 9 bases spanning the gap. Per the germline V gene, CDR1 is SGDLS and CDR2 is YYNGEE. The CDR3: CASSNRQNYGYTF. CDR3 in DNA: TGTGCCAGCAGCAATCGACAGAACTATGGCTACACCTTC.

This clonotype was seen ten or more times. The gene calls are TRBV5-1 and TRBJ2-1, with D possibly matching TRBD2 (5 bases). This CDR3 comprises 14 residues. Between the trimmed V and J ends, which lost 2 bases and 5 bases, there was a span of 11 bases. Germline CDR1 is SGHRS and CDR2 is YFSETQ. The CDR3 nucleotides are TGCGCCAGCAGCTTCAGCGGAGGCCACAATGAGCAGTTCTTC. It encodes CASSFSGGHNEQFF.

V is TRBV5-6 and J is TRBJ1-1, with TRBD1 matching 10 bases. The CDR3 is 17 amino acids. The ends lost 4 bases at V and 9 bases at J; junction bases unmatched: 18. Germline V gives CDR1 SGHDT, CDR2 YYEEEE. DNA for the CDR3: TGTGCCAGCAGCCTTGACAGGGGGCCGGGCGAGGTTGGTAAAGCTTTCTTT. Its protein is CASSLDRGPGEVGKAFF.

This clonotype was seen ten or more times. V is TRBV7-9 and J is TRBJ2-3; D is ambiguous. The CDR3 is made up of 12 amino acids. CDR1 is SEHNR, CDR2 FQNEAQ, per germline (reference sequence). Here the CDR3 reads CAHGGNTDTQYF. CDR3 DNA sequence: TGTGCGCACGGTGGAAACACAGATACGCAGTATTTT.

This clonotype appeared many times. This chain joins TRBV28 and TRBJ2-7, with D unclear. This CDR3 contains 15 residues. V was cut by 6 bases and J by 4 bases, with 19 bases left in between. CDR1 is MDHEN and CDR2 is SYDVKM in the germline V gene. Here the CDR3 reads CASRKLAGSQYEQYF. The CDR3 nucleotides read TGTGCCAGCAGGAAATTGGCAGGTTCCCAATACGAGCAGTACTTC.

This clonotype was found a few times. The chain links TRBV20-1 to TRBJ1-2; 9 bases are shared with TRBD1. The CDR3 consists of 14 residues. V lost 5 bases, J lost 3 bases, and 7 bases stayed unmatched. CDR1 and CDR2 (germline): DFQATT, SNEGSKA (reference sequence). CDR3 DNA sequence: TGCAGTGCTGACACCGGGACAGGGTACTATGGCTACACCTTC. The encoded protein is CSADTGTGYYGYTF.

This clonotype was seen only a few times. V is TRBV3-1 and J is TRBJ2-5; 7 bases fit TRBD1. The CDR3 runs 16 residues. Per the germline V gene, CDR1 is LGHDT and CDR2 is YNNKEL (reference sequence). V shed 0 bases and J 5 bases; nucleotides not matched to a gene: 9. The CDR3 reads CASSQDWKGAKETQYF. The CDR3 bases are TGTGCCAGCAGCCAAGATTGGAAGGGGGCCAAGGAGACCCAGTACTTC.

This chain links TRBV5-8 with TRBJ1-3, with a weak D call TRBD1 (5 bases). The CDR3 consists of 11 residues. The V and J ends lost 10 bases and 7 bases respectively, with 12 bases between them. Germline V gives CDR1 SGHTS, CDR2 YDEGEE. The CDR3 nucleotides are TGTGCCGGGACCAGGGAGAACACCATATATTTT. Its translation: CAGTRENTIYF.

The sample holds many counts of this clonotype. The rearrangement uses TRBV7-9 and TRBJ2-7; 10 nucleotides line up with TRBD1. This CDR3 spans 16 amino acids. V was clipped by 4 bases and J by 0 bases; unmatched bases: 6. Germline-derived CDR1 and CDR2 are SEHNR and FQNEAQ (reference sequence). Written as DNA, the CDR3 is TGTGCCAGCAGCTCTCCGGGACAGGGGAGCTCCTACGAGCAGTACTTC. Translation: CASSSPGQGSSYEQYF. Filled out from reference TRBV7-9 and TRBJ2-7, the complete variable domain reads DTGVSQNPRHKITKRGQNVTFRCDPISEHNRLYWYRQTLGQGPEFLTYFQNEAQLEKSRLLSDRFSAERPKGSFSTLEIQRTEQGDSAMYLCASSSPGQGSSYEQYFGPGTRLTVT.

The sample holds a few counts of this clonotype. The chain is built from TRBV30 and TRBJ2-7; 10 positions agree with TRBD2. V trimming: 0 bases; J trimming: 7 bases; junction bases outside the gene matches: 9. The CDR3 has 15 amino acids. The germline gives CDR1 GTSNPN, CDR2 SVGIG (reference sequence). Here the CDR3 DNA reads TGTGCCTGGAGTGTGGGGCTAGCGGGAGCGGAAGAGCAGTACTTC. Translated: CAWSVGLAGAEEQYF.